The sequence of this T cell receptor (beta chain) was determined in a study of blood T cell repertoires in COVID-19. In the study overall: Whether acute or convalescent, the COVID-19 samples came from the United States, Italy and Spain. From T cells, B-cell-depleted T cells, or PBMCs came the material, which was cDNA or gDNA.

Followed longitudinally, the Seattle patients had been enrolled during active infection. Per the original methods: Counts of nucleated cells, estimated from reference gene primer amplification, were obtained. Sequenced by immunoSEQ multiplex PCR; TCRdb stores in-frame clones only, minus some. V and J calls and clone size follow that table, whereas D and trimming were derived from the DNA. The sample holds 150,000 to 200,000 clones; over 85% are singletons and the top ten take around 2%. Germline values: CDR1 SGHDN, CDR2 FVKESK. The CDR3 contains 14 residues. Germline trimming cut 1 base from V and 4 bases from J; bases unmatched to any gene: 1.

The sequence was collected from a woman aged 55-69 years with COVID-19, enrolled during active disease. Sequencing was done on a sample of peripheral blood. V and J are TRBV14 and TRBJ2-1; 7 bases agree with TRBD1. CDR3 region: CASSQVDRYNEQFF. CDR3 in DNA: TGTGCCAGCAGCCAAGTGGACAGGTACAATGAGCAGTTCTTC.